The next 11 T cell receptor beta chains were all read from a single sample in a study of T-cell reconstitution after alpha-beta-depleted transplantation in children. The authors prepared the TCRbeta library with unique molecular identifiers. TCRdb redid the calling of the PCR reads with MiXCR, one entry per CDR3 protein. This sample has 55,000 to 85,000 distinct CDR3 sequences; 11% occur once, and the top ten carry roughly an eighth. Sequencing was performed on PBMCs, taken before TCRalphabeta/CD19-depleted stem cell transplant. The receptor set was obtained from a boy younger than 18 with acute myeloid leukemia, due to receive a stem cell transplant.

This clonotype was picked up many times. The gene calls are TRBV6-5 and TRBJ2-2; D could derive from TRBD1 or TRBD2 (5 bases each). CDR3 length: 18 residues. Germline V lookup: CDR1 MNHEY, CDR2 SVGAGI. V lost 0 bases and J lost 3, with 17 bases in between. CDR3 nucleotides: TGTGCCAGCAGTTACTCGACTTTCGGGACGGCGGACACCGGGGAGCTGTTTTTT. Its protein product is CASSYSTFGTADTGELFF.

This clonotype was detected ten times or more. The chain uses TRBV7-2 and TRBJ2-1; D may correspond to TRBD1 or TRBD2 (5 bases each). Germline-derived CDR1 and CDR2 are SGHTA and FQGNSA. The CDR3 is made up of 16 amino acids. Trimming stripped 1 base from V and 4 bases from J, with 14 bases between. The CDR3 protein is CASSLEGTQLYNEQFF. CDR3 bases: TGTGCCAGCAGCTTAGAAGGGACCCAGCTATACAATGAGCAGTTCTTC.

V is TRBV21-1 and J is TRBJ2-7; the D call TRBD1 from the table was never checked on the DNA. TRBV21-1 is an annotated pseudogene. The CDR3 runs to 16 residues. Here the CDR3 DNA reads TGTGCCAGCAGCAAAGGGGTTAGGGACAGAGTCTACGAGCAGTACTTC. Protein product: CASSKGVRDRVYEQYF.

The table lists this clonotype with many counts. The chain recombines TRBV20-1 with TRBJ2-7, with 7 positions matching TRBD1. The CDR3 is 15 amino acids. The V gene end was trimmed by 2 bases and the J gene end by 5 bases; junction bases not matched to a gene: 12. Germline-derived CDR1 and CDR2 are DFQATT and SNEGSKA (reference sequence). The DNA of the CDR3 is TGCAGTGCTAGACGGCACAGGGGTGTCGGGAACGAGCAGTACTTC. It translates to CSARRHRGVGNEQYF.

At least ten counts were recorded for this clonotype. The gene calls are TRBV4-1 and TRBJ2-3; D may be TRBD1 (5 bases). The CDR3 contains 12 residues. V lost 8 bases to trimming and J lost 0 bases, with 6 bases between them. Per the germline V gene, CDR1 is MGHRA and CDR2 is YSYEKL. As DNA, the CDR3 is TGCGCCAGCCAGGGCAGCACAGATACGCAGTATTTT. Translating it yields CASQGSTDTQYF.

This clonotype was detected many times. The rearrangement uses TRBV5-1 and TRBJ2-5; 8 bases map to TRBD2. The germline gives CDR1 SGHRS, CDR2 YFSETQ. V gave up 3 bases and J gave up 1 base; unmatched junction bases: 8. This CDR3 is 16 amino acids long. This CDR3 reads CASSSAGDPIQETQYF. The CDR3, as DNA: TGCGCCAGCAGCTCAGCGGGGGACCCTATCCAAGAGACCCAGTACTTC.

This clonotype was seen many times. V usage is TRBV5-1 and J usage is TRBJ2-3; D remains ambiguous. From germline, CDR1 is SGHRS and CDR2 YFSETQ. The CDR3 spans 14 residues. The germline V and J ends were trimmed by 0 bases and 4 bases, with 9 bases remaining between them. Written as DNA, the CDR3 is TGCGCCAGCAGCTTGGCATTCGGCGCAGATACGCAGTATTTT. Protein: CASSLAFGADTQYF. The full variable domain, with the rest looked up from reference TRBV5-1 and TRBJ2-3, is KAGVTQTPRYLIKTRGQQVTLSCSPISGHRSVSWYQQTPGQGLQFLFEYFSETQRNKGNFPGRFSGRQFSNSRSEMNVSTLELGDSALYLCASSLAFGADTQYFGPGTRLTVL.

This clonotype showed up many times. V gene TRBV7-2 combines with J gene TRBJ2-3; perhaps TRBD2 as D (6 bases). Germline V gene data show CDR1 as SGHTA and CDR2 as FQGNSA. Trimming cost V 0 bases and J 0 bases, with 13 bases left between them. The CDR3 sequence is 17 residues long. CDR3 DNA: TGTGCCAGCAGCTTAGCGCGGGGACCAACTAGCACAGATACGCAGTATTTT. Its protein product is CASSLARGPTSTDTQYF.

J is TRBJ1-5 and V is TRBV4-3; tentatively, D is TRBD1 (5 bases). The V gene lost 5 bases and the J gene lost 0 bases, with 23 bases spanning the gap. The V gene's germline CDR1 is LGHNA and CDR2 YSLEER. The CDR3 has 19 residues. CDR3 sequence reads: CASSSPAGTGGYSNQPQHF. The CDR3 coding sequence is TGCGCCAGCAGCTCCCCCGCAGGGACTGGGGGGTATAGCAATCAGCCCCAGCATTTT.

This chain connects TRBV11-1 to TRBJ2-1, with D possibly being TRBD2 (6 bases). This CDR3 is 13 amino acids long. Per the germline V gene, CDR1 is SGHAT and CDR2 is FQDESV (reference sequence). The V gene lost 8 bases and the J gene lost 5 bases, with 13 bases spanning the gap. The CDR3 is CASESGLNNEQFF. CDR3 nucleotide sequence: TGTGCCAGCGAGAGCGGGCTTAACAATGAGCAGTTCTTC. Looking up the rest from reference TRBV11-1 and TRBJ2-1 gives the full variable domain: EAEVAQSPRYKITEKSQAVAFWCDPISGHATLYWYRQILGQGPELLVQFQDESVVDDSQLPKDRFSAERLKGVDSTLKIQPAELGDSAMYLCASESGLNNEQFFGPGTRLTVL.

This clonotype was recorded at least ten times. This chain links TRBV29-1 with TRBJ2-7; D gene ambiguous. The length of the CDR3 is 15 residues. Per germline, CDR1 SQVTM and CDR2 ANQGSEA. V was pared by 3 bases and J by 3 bases, with 18 bases between. The CDR3 loop reads CSVEGAEDRSYEQYF. In DNA, the CDR3 is TGCAGCGTTGAGGGTGCCGAGGATCGTAGCTACGAGCAGTACTTC.